This T cell receptor (beta chain) was identified during a study of T-cell reconstitution after alpha-beta-depleted transplantation in children. This clonotype was seen repeatedly, ten times or more. Its antigen is undetermined. During its preparation, the TCRbeta library received unique molecular identifiers. TCRdb re-derived calls from the PCR reads in MiXCR, one entry per CDR3 protein. Of a few hundred thousand distinct CDR3 sequences in the sample, roughly 13% are singletons; the top ten hold about 2%. The study's findings and limits: The study reportedly traced alpha-beta T cells about two months after transplant to several hundred expanded graft clones. Certain patients had high TCRbeta diversity at day 60, and it came from recipient T cells and thymic progenitors that survived. At the one-year point after transplant, T-cell counts and TCRbeta diversity were found to come mostly from T cells that had been newly produced.

The specimen comprised PBMCs, mostly from graft donor cells, sampled 360 days after TCRalphabeta/CD19-depleted stem cell transplant. The sequence was obtained from a male patient between 5 and 17 years old who had a stem cell transplant for acute myeloid leukemia, so the T cells may come from the graft donor.

The CDR3 is CSAPDSTTFSNQPQHF. The CDR3 nucleotides are TGCAGTGCCCCGGACAGTACTACCTTTAGCAATCAGCCCCAGCATTTT. The chain uses TRBV20-1 and TRBJ1-5; tentative D call: TRBD1 (6 bases). Germline V gene lookup returns CDR1 DFQATT and CDR2 SNEGSKA (reference sequence). Trimming removed 6 bases from V and 0 bases from J, with 18 bases in between. This CDR3 contains 16 residues.